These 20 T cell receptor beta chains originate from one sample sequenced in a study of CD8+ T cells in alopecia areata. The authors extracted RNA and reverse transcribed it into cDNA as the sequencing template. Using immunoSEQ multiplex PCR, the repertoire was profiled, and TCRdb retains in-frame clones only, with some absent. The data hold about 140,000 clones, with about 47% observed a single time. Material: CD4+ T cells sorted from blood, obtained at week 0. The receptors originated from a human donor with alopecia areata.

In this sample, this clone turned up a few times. The CDR3 here is CATSRDQGTSGRYNEQFF. The CDR3 nucleotides read TGTGCCACCAGCAGGGATCAAGGGACTAGCGGGAGATACAATGAGCAGTTCTTC. The rearrangement joins TRBV15 to TRBJ2-1, with TRBD2 matching over 14 bases. Germline V gives CDR1 LNHNV, CDR2 YYDKDF (reference sequence). This CDR3 has 18 amino acids. The junction had 8 bases not matched to a gene; V was cut back by 3 bases and J by 4 bases.

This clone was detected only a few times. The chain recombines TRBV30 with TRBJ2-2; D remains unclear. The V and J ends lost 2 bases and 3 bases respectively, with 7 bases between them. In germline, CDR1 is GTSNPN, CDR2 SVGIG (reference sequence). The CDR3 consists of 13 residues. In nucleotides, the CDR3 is TGTGCCTGGAGTTCCGATTACACCGGGGAGCTGTTTTTT. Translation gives CAWSSDYTGELFF. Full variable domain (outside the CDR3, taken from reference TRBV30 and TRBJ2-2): SQTIHQWPATLVQPVGSPLSLECTVEGTSNPNLYWYRQAAGRGLQLLFYSVGIGQISSEVPQNLSASRPQDRQFILSSKKLLLSDSGFYLCAWSSDYTGELFFGEGSRLTVL.

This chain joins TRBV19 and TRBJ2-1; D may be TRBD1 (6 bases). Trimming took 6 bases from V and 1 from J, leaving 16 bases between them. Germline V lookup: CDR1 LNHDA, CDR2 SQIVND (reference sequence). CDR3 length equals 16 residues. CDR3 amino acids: CASSNGLGASYNEQFF. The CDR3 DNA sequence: TGTGCCAGTAGCAATGGGCTGGGGGCGTCCTACAATGAGCAGTTCTTC. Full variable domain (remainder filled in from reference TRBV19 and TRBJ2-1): DGGITQSPKYLFRKEGQNVTLSCEQNLNHDAMYWYRQDPGQGLRLIYYSQIVNDFQKGDIAEGYSVSREKKESFPLTVTSAQKNPTAFYLCASSNGLGASYNEQFFGPGTRLTVL.

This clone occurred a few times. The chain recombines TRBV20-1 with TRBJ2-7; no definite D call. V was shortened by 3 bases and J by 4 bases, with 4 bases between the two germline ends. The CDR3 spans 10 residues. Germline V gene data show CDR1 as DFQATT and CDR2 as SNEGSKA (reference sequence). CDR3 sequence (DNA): TGCAGTGCTAGTAATTACGAGCAGTACTTC. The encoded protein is CSASNYEQYF.

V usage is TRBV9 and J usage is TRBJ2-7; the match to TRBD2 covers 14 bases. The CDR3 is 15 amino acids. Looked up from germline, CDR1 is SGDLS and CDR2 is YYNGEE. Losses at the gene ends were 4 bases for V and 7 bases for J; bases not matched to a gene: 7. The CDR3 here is CASSTGLAGAEEQYF. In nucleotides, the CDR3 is TGTGCCAGCAGCACGGGACTAGCGGGAGCGGAGGAGCAGTACTTC.

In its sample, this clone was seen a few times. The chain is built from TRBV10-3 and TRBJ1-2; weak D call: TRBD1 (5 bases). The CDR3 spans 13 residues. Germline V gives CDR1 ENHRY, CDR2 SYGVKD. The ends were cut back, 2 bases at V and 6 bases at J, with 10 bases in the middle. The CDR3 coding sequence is TGTGCCATCAGTGAGAGGGGAGAAAATGGCTACACCTTC. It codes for CAISERGENGYTF.

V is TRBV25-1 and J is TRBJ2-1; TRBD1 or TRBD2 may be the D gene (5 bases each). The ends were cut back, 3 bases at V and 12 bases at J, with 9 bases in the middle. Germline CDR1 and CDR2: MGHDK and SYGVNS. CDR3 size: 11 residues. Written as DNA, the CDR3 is TGTGCCAGCAGTGACCGGGGCCCGCAGTTCTTC. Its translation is CASSDRGPQFF.

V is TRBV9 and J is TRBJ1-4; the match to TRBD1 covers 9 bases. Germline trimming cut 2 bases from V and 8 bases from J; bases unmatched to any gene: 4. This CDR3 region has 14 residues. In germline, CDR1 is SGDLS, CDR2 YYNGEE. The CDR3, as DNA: TGTGCCAGCAGCGTCGGGACAGGGCCCGAAAAACTGTTTTTT. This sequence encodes CASSVGTGPEKLFF.

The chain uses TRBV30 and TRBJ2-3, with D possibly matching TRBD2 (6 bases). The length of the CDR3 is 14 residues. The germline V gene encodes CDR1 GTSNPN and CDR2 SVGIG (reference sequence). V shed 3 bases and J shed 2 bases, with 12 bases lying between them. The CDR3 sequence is CAWSPGVDTDTQYF. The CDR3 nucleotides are TGTGCCTGGAGCCCGGGGGTGGACACAGATACGCAGTATTTT.

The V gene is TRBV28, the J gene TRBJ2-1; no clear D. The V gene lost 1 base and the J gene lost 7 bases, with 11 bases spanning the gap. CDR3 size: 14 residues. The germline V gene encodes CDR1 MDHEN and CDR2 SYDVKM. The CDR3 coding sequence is TGTGCCAGCAGTTTATCGGAAAGACGGAATGAGCAGTTCTTC. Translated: CASSLSERRNEQFF.

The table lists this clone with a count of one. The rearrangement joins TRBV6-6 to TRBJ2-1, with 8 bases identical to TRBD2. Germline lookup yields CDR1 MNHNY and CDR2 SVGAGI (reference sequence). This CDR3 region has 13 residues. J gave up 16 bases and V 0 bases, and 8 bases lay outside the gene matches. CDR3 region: CASSYSPGRGGFF. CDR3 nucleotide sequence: TGTGCCAGCAGTTACTCCCCCGGGAGGGGTGGCTTCTTC.

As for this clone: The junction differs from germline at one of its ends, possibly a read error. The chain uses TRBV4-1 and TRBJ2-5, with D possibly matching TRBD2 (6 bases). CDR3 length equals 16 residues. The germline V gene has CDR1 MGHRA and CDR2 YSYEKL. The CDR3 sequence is CASSQLTGGGGEIQYF. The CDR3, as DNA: TGCGCCAGCAGCCAGTTGACTGGAGGAGGAGGGGAGATCCAGTACTTC.

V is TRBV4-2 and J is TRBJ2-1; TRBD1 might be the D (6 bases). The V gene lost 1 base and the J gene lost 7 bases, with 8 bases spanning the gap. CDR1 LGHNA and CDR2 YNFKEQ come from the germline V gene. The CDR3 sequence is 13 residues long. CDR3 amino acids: CASSQADRNEQFF. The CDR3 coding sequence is TGTGCCAGCAGCCAAGCCGACAGGAATGAGCAGTTCTTC.

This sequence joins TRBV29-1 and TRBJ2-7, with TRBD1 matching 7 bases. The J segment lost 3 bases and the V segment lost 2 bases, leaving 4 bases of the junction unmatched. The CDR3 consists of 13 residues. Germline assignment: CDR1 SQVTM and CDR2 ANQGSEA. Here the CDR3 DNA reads TGCAGCGTTGAATTAGGACAGGACTACGAGCAGTACTTC. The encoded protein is CSVELGQDYEQYF.

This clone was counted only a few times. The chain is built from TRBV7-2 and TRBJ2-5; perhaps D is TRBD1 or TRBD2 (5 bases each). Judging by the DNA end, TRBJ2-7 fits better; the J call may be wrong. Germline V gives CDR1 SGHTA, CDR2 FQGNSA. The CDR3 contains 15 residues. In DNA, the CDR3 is TGTGCCAGCAGCTTAGTTCACGGGACGACCTACGAGCAGTACTTC. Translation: CASSLVHGTTYEQYF.

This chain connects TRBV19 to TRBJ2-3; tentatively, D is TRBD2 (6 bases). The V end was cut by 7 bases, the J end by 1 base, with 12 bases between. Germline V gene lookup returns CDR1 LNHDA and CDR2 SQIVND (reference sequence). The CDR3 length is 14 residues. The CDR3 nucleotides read TGTGCCAGTAACGGGGGAGCCCGCACAGATACGCAGTATTTT. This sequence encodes CASNGGARTDTQYF.

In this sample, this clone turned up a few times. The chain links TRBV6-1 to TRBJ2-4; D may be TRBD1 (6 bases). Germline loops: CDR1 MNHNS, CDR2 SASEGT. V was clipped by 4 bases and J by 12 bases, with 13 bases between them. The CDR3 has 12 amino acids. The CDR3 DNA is TGTGCCAGCAGTGTCCGGGACACACGTCAGTACTTC. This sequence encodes CASSVRDTRQYF.

DNA of the CDR3: TGTGCCAGCAGCGACCCTAGATACGAGCAGTACTTC. Residues: CASSDPRYEQYF. V is TRBV6-1 and J is TRBJ2-7, with D uncertain. Trimming took off 6 bases at V and 4 bases at J, with 10 bases between the two ends. The germline V gene encodes CDR1 MNHNS and CDR2 SASEGT. This CDR3 has 12 residues.

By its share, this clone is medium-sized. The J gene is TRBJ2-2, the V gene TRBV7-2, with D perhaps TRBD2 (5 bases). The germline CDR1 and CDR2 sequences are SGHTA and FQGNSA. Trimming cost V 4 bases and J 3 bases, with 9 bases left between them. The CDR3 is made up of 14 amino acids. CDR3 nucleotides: TGTGCCAGCAGCTCCACCGGGGACACCGGGGAGCTGTTTTTT. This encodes CASSSTGDTGELFF.

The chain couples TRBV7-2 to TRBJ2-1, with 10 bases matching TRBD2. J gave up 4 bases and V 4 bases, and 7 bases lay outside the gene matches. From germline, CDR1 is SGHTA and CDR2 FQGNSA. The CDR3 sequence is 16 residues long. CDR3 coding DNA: TGTGCCAGCAGCTCCCAGGGGACTAGCGCTTACAATGAGCAGTTCTTC. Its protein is CASSSQGTSAYNEQFF.